These T cell receptor beta chains were read from a single sample in a study of T-cell memory formation after mild COVID-19. Each CDR3 protein gets one entry after TCRdb re-called the 5' RACE reads with MiXCR. Of 450,000 to 650,000 distinct CDR3 sequences listed, 20% to 25% are singletons. Material for sequencing was PBMCs or a T cell subset sorted from them (not recorded which). Receptor source: an adult woman who had mild COVID-19 (a few samples of this study predate the infection). Cell type and time point are not known. Each CDR3 is given with its conserved first and last residue. Each record gives: V gene, J gene, clone size, D gene, CDR3 DNA, CDR3 protein. The D gene is left open where the match is weak. Where a row states a size, it is once, few, many or the class of an expanded clone; other rows omit it.

>TRBV5-1|TRBJ2-2|few|.
TGCGCCAGCAGCTCTTTTACCGGGGAGCTGTTTTTT
CASSSFTGELFF
>TRBV29-1|TRBJ2-7|once|.
TGCAGCGTTGGGCACCGGGACAAAGTCTACGAGCAGTACTTC
CSVGHRDKVYEQYF
>TRBV7-9|TRBJ2-2|.|TRBD2
TGTGCCAGCAGCTTAGCTAGACTAGCGGGAGGATACGAAGGCGGGGAGCTGTTTTTT
CASSLARLAGGYEGGELFF
>TRBV3-1|TRBJ2-2|.|.
TGTGCCAGCAGCCAAGGCGGCAGCACCGGGGAGCTGTTTTTT
CASSQGGSTGELFF
>TRBV7-3|TRBJ1-2|few|.
TGTGCCAGCAGCTTAGGACCCTATAGGGACTATGGCTACACCTTC
CASSLGPYRDYGYTF
>TRBV9|TRBJ1-2|few|TRBD1
TGTGCCAGCAGCGTAGGCCGCCGACAGGGAGACTATGGCTACACCTTC
CASSVGRRQGDYGYTF
>TRBV7-8|TRBJ2-7|.|.
TGTGCCAGCAGCTTTCACAGGGAAGCCAACTACGAGCAGTACTTC
CASSFHREANYEQYF
>TRBV6-1|TRBJ2-5|.|.
TGTGCCAGCAGTGAAGCGGGCGGAGCAGCCCAGTACTTC
CASSEAGGAAQYF
>TRBV2|TRBJ2-3|few|.
TGTGCCAGCAGTGAAGCAGGGGGGAACAGGTGGTTGGATACGCAGTATTTT
CASSEAGGNRWLDTQYF
>TRBV12-3/TRBV12-4|TRBJ2-7|.|TRBD2
TGTGCCAGCAGTCCGTTCGGACTAGCGGGAGTCTTCTACGAGCAGTACTTC
CASSPFGLAGVFYEQYF
>TRBV6-6|TRBJ2-1|.|.
TGTGCCAGCAGCCCCTTATCGGGTACACTCAGTGGTGAGCAGTTCTTC
CASSPLSGTLSGEQFF
>TRBV29-1|TRBJ2-2|.|.
TGCAGCGCCTCCGGGACTGGCTACACCGGGGAGCTGTTTTTT
CSASGTGYTGELFF
>TRBV24-1|TRBJ1-2|few|TRBD1
TGTGCCACCAGTGATTTGGGGGCGGGACAGGGCCCCGGTGGCTACACCTTC
CATSDLGAGQGPGGYTF
>TRBV6-2/TRBV6-3|TRBJ2-1|.|TRBD2
TGTGCCAGCAGGGCCCCACTAGCGGGGGGCCTAGAGAGACGGTACAATGAGCAGTTCTTC
CASRAPLAGGLERRYNEQFF
>TRBV29-1|TRBJ1-2|few|TRBD1
TGCAGCGTTGAAGGGACAGGGGGCTATGGCTACACCTTC
CSVEGTGGYGYTF
>TRBV5-1|TRBJ1-1|.|.
TGCGCCAGCAGCTTGGTAGACCGAGCTGGCACTGAAGCTTTCTTT
CASSLVDRAGTEAFF
>TRBV14|TRBJ1-6|few|.
TGTGCCAGCAGCCATTCAGGGTATAATTCACCCCTCCACTTT
CASSHSGYNSPLHF
>TRBV6-5|TRBJ1-1|few|.
TGTGCCATTTCAAGGTTGGCCCCGAACACTGAAGCTTTCTTT
CAISRLAPNTEAFF
>TRBV7-3|TRBJ1-1|.|.
TGTGCCAGCAGCCTTACCCCAGTCTCTGAAGCTTTCTTT
CASSLTPVSEAFF
>TRBV20-1|TRBJ2-1|.|TRBD2
TGCAGTGCTAGAGACCGGAGGACTAGCGCCTCCTACAATGAGCAGTTCTTC
CSARDRRTSASYNEQFF
>TRBV7-9|TRBJ2-2|many|TRBD1
TGTGCCAGCAGCCTTGGGGGACAGCTGAACACCGGGGAGCTGTTTTTT
CASSLGGQLNTGELFF
>TRBV29-1|TRBJ2-5|.|.
TGCAGCGTTGCGACCTACAGGGAATCGTGGGAGACCCAGTACTTC
CSVATYRESWETQYF
>TRBV3-1|TRBJ2-7|.|.
TGTGCCAGCAGCGGTACTAGTATTCGACCCGAGCAGTACTTC
CASSGTSIRPEQYF
>TRBV20-1|TRBJ2-5|many|.
TGCAGTGCTAGAGATAGGGTATTGGGGCAAGAGACCCAGTACTTC
CSARDRVLGQETQYF
>TRBV12-3/TRBV12-4|TRBJ2-7|.|.
TGTGCCAGCAGCCACGCGGGACAGAGGAGCTACGAGCAGTACTTC
CASSHAGQRSYEQYF
>TRBV12-3/TRBV12-4|TRBJ2-5|.|TRBD2
TGTGCCAGCAGTTTAGACTACTTAGCGGGAGGGCCGAAGGAGACCCAGTACTTC
CASSLDYLAGGPKETQYF
>TRBV7-9|TRBJ2-3|few|.
TGTGCCAGCAGCCCAGCGGTAGGGTCGGGACGAGGAGATACGCAGTATTTT
CASSPAVGSGRGDTQYF
>TRBV2|TRBJ2-1|.|.
TGTGCCAGCAGAACTAGTAGGCAAGGCTACAATGAGCAGTTCTTC
CASRTSRQGYNEQFF
>TRBV9|TRBJ1-2|.|.
TGTGCCAGCAGCGTAGGAGGGATGGATCCCTATGGCTACACCTTC
CASSVGGMDPYGYTF
>TRBV6-5|TRBJ2-5|.|TRBD2
TGTGCCAGCAGCCTTACTAGCGGGACGGAGACCCAGTACTTC
CASSLTSGTETQYF
>TRBV24-1|TRBJ2-3|few|TRBD2
TGTGCCACCAGTGTGGCTAGCGGGGTGGATACGCAGTATTTT
CATSVASGVDTQYF
>TRBV7-9|TRBJ1-2|few|.
TGTGCCAGCAGCTTAGACACAGGGTTGTGTACCTTC
CASSLDTGLCTF
>TRBV7-6|TRBJ1-1|few|.
TGTGCCAGCAGCTTAGCAGGGGTCGCCACTGAAGCTTTCTTT
CASSLAGVATEAFF
>TRBV20-1|TRBJ2-7|.|.
TGCAGTGCTAGAGATATAGGTAAATACGAGCAGTACTTC
CSARDIGKYEQYF
>TRBV5-6|TRBJ2-5|few|.
TGTGCCAGCAGTAGGCCGGGTCAAGAGACCCAGTACTTC
CASSRPGQETQYF
>TRBV7-2|TRBJ2-3|.|.
TGTGCCAGCAGAAGGGGGGGCGGGTCTGCCGGAACAGATACGCAGTATTTT
CASRRGGGSAGTDTQYF
>TRBV4-2|TRBJ2-1|few|TRBD1
TGTGCCAGCAGCCAGGACAGGGACTACAATGAGCAGTTCTTC
CASSQDRDYNEQFF
>TRBV7-8|TRBJ2-1|many|.
TGTGCCAGCAGCTTAGCACGTAGCGGACTATACAATGAGCAGTTCTTC
CASSLARSGLYNEQFF
>TRBV7-9|TRBJ2-7|few|.
TGTGCCAGCAGCCCTTTGGGATCGCACGAGCAGTACTTC
CASSPLGSHEQYF
>TRBV20-1|TRBJ2-7|.|TRBD1
TGCAGTGCTAGCAAGGGGGCCAACTCCTACGAGCAGTACTTC
CSASKGANSYEQYF
>TRBV5-1|TRBJ1-2|many|.
TGCGCCAGCAGCTTGGTTGCAGAAAACTATGGCTACACCTTC
CASSLVAENYGYTF
>TRBV3-1|TRBJ2-1|.|TRBD2
TGTGCCAGCAGCCAAGATGAGGAACTAGCGGGGACCTACAATGAGCAGTTCTTC
CASSQDEELAGTYNEQFF